The clone carrying this TCR beta chain appeared a few times. Its matching antigen is unknown. Trimming removed 7 bases from V and 5 bases from J, with 11 bases in between. Per the germline V gene, CDR1 is MNHEY and CDR2 is SVGAGI. The CDR3 is 13 amino acids. The data were obtained in a study of identical twins. Study-wide results and caveats: Out-of-frame TCR alpha sharing observed in monozygotic twins exceeded model estimates. For cord blood, abundant beta clonotypes had fewer insertions, unlike memory repertoires, which showed none.

TCRdb redid the calling of the 5' RACE reads with MiXCR, one entry per CDR3 protein. Of 400,000 or so distinct CDR3 sequences in the sample, 8.5% to 10% were seen once. The chain joins TRBV6-5 to TRBJ2-2; no clear D gene. The sample consisted of naive T cells sorted from blood. This sequence originates from a woman between 45 and 65 years old in good health. CDR3 sequence reads: CASTTLITGELFF. DNA of the CDR3: TGTGCCAGCACCACCCTCATTACCGGGGAGCTGTTTTTT.